The 14 T cell receptor beta chains in this list originate from one sample, sequenced in a study of blood T cell repertoires in COVID-19. Libraries were prepared by immunoSEQ multiplex PCR; TCRdb keeps only in-frame clonotypes and omits some of them. The repertoire holds about 210,000 clones, with 86% as singletons. Material for sequencing was PBMCs or T cells enriched from blood (not recorded which). The receptors come from a woman in her twenties or thirties who had been exposed to COVID-19.

The rearrangement uses TRBV7-3 and TRBJ2-1; D is uncertain. From germline, CDR1 is SGHTA and CDR2 FQGTGA. The CDR3 has 13 amino acids. V lost 2 bases and J 4 bases, leaving 6 bases between the germline ends. Here the CDR3 reads CASSLGPYNEQFF. Here the CDR3 DNA reads TGTGCCAGCAGCTTAGGGCCATACAATGAGCAGTTCTTC.

This sequence joins TRBV5-1 and TRBJ1-1; 9 bases line up with TRBD1. Germline assignment: CDR1 SGHRS and CDR2 YFSETQ. Unmatched junction bases numbered 8, after V lost 2 bases and J lost 0 bases. The CDR3 sequence is 17 residues long. CDR3 in amino acids: CASSFKDRGPMNTEAFF. The CDR3 DNA is TGCGCCAGCAGCTTCAAGGACAGGGGCCCTATGAACACTGAAGCTTTCTTT.

The chain links TRBV27 to TRBJ2-3; 15 bases map to TRBD2. The V gene's germline CDR1 is MNHEY and CDR2 SMNVEV (reference sequence). V was pared by 5 bases and J by 6 bases, with 6 bases of the junction left unmatched. This CDR3 region has 16 residues. The CDR3 is CASSSGLAGGPDTQYF. CDR3 DNA: TGTGCCAGCAGTAGCGGACTAGCGGGGGGGCCTGATACGCAGTATTTT.

The gene calls are TRBV5-5 and TRBJ1-1; the D is unclear. V lost 0 bases and J 6 bases, leaving 12 bases between the germline ends. This CDR3 comprises 14 residues. Looked up from germline, CDR1 is SGHKS and CDR2 is YYEKEE (reference sequence). The CDR3 loop reads CASSLAAVPAEAFF. The CDR3 bases are TGTGCCAGCAGCTTGGCAGCGGTTCCTGCTGAAGCTTTCTTT.

This chain joins TRBV10-3 and TRBJ2-2; D perhaps matches TRBD1 (6 bases). Germline V lookup: CDR1 ENHRY, CDR2 SYGVKD. Trimming took 3 bases from V and 1 from J, leaving 9 bases between them. The CDR3 is made up of 15 amino acids. The chain's CDR3 is CAISDGQLNTGELFF. The CDR3 DNA sequence: TGTGCCATCAGTGATGGACAGTTGAACACCGGGGAGCTGTTTTTT.

This clone was observed a few times. The rearrangement links TRBV9 to TRBJ2-2; 7 bases align to TRBD1. Germline CDR1 reads SGDLS; CDR2 reads YYNGEE. The CDR3 is 15 residues long. The ends lost 4 bases at V and 3 bases at J; junction bases unmatched: 6. CDR3 coding DNA: TGTGCCAGCAGCCCAGGACAGGTTTACACCGGGGAGCTGTTTTTT. Protein product: CASSPGQVYTGELFF.

The genes are TRBV10-1 and TRBJ2-7; 10 positions agree with TRBD1. The CDR3 runs to 15 residues. The V gene's germline CDR1 is WNHNN and CDR2 SYGVQD (reference sequence). V was pared by 4 bases and J by 5 bases, with 8 bases of the junction left unmatched. CDR3 coding DNA: TGCGCCAGCAGTGCGATCGGACAGGGGGTCCACGAGCAGTACTTC. This translates into CASSAIGQGVHEQYF.

The count of this clone is one. The chain carries TRBV7-9 and TRBJ1-1; 10 bases map to TRBD1. This CDR3 is built from 15 residues. CDR1 and CDR2 (germline): SEHNR, FQNEAQ (reference sequence). V lost 1 base to trimming and J lost 7 bases; unmatched junction nucleotides: 6. The CDR3 region is CASSLGGTGDDEAFF. The CDR3 nucleotides are TGTGCCAGCAGCTTAGGGGGGACAGGGGACGATGAAGCTTTCTTT.

V and J are TRBV29-1 and TRBJ2-7, with 9 bases that match TRBD1. Germline V gives CDR1 SQVTM, CDR2 ANQGSEA. CDR3 length equals 13 residues. J was trimmed by 0 bases and V by 6 bases; bases with no gene match: 3. CDR3 sequence (DNA): TGCAGCGTACGGGACAGGGACTCCTACGAGCAGTACTTC. The encoded protein is CSVRDRDSYEQYF.

This clone was detected only once. This chain connects TRBV5-1 to TRBJ1-1, with 9 bases lining up with TRBD1. Germline-derived CDR1 and CDR2 are SGHRS and YFSETQ. This CDR3 comprises 15 residues. J lost 4 bases, V lost 4 bases, and 8 bases had no gene match. CDR3: CASSVGQGRATEAFF. DNA for the CDR3: TGCGCCAGCAGCGTAGGACAGGGGCGCGCCACTGAAGCTTTCTTT.

The chain carries TRBV19 and TRBJ1-3; 9 positions match TRBD1. From germline, CDR1 is LNHDA and CDR2 SQIVND (reference sequence). The CDR3 loop spans 16 amino acids. V dropped 4 bases and J dropped 0; count of bases not matched to a gene: 4. CDR3 loop: CASSTGTGRSGNTIYF. CDR3 sequence (DNA): TGTGCCAGTAGTACCGGGACAGGGCGCTCTGGAAACACCATATATTTT.

The V gene is TRBV6-6, the J gene TRBJ1-2, with a tentative D call TRBD1 (5 bases). Trimming cost V 7 bases and J 8 bases, with 17 bases left between them. CDR3 length: 13 amino acids. CDR1 MNHNY and CDR2 SVGAGI come from the germline V gene (reference sequence). The CDR3 coding sequence is TGTGCCAGCACCTTACCAGGGAAAGAGGGCTACACCTTC. Translated: CASTLPGKEGYTF.

J is TRBJ2-2 and V is TRBV24-1, with D possibly being TRBD1 (6 bases). The CDR3 contains 16 residues. Germline V gene data show CDR1 as KGHDR and CDR2 as SFDVKD. Trimming removed 4 bases at V and 5 bases at J, with 16 bases between. CDR3 in DNA: TGTGCCACCAGTGAGGGTCGACAGGTCAGAACCGGGGAGCTGTTTTTT. This translates into CATSEGRQVRTGELFF.

The J gene is TRBJ2-1, the V gene TRBV5-1; 11 nucleotides match TRBD1. CDR3 size: 15 residues. V was clipped by 5 bases and J by 8 bases; unmatched bases: 9. CDR1 SGHRS and CDR2 YFSETQ come from the germline V gene. The CDR3 here is CASSSGTGGRDEQFF. The CDR3 nucleotides read TGCGCCAGCAGTTCCGGGACAGGGGGTAGGGATGAGCAGTTCTTC.